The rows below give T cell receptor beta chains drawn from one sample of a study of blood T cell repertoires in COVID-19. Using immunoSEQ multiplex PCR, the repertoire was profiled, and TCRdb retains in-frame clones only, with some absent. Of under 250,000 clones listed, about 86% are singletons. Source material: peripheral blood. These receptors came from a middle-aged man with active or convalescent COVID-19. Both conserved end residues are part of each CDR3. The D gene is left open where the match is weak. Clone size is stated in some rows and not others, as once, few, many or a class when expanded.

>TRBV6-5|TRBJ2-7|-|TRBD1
CASSQAYGQGNEQYF
TGTGCCAGCAGTCAGGCCTATGGACAGGGGAACGAGCAGTACTTC
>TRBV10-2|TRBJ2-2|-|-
CASSLDRLNTGELFF
TGCGCCAGCAGCCTTGACAGATTGAACACCGGGGAGCTGTTTTTT
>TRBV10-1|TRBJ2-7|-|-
CASSESKEVDNDEQYF
TGCGCCAGCAGTGAGTCGAAGGAGGTAGACAACGACGAGCAGTACTTC
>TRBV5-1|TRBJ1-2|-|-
CASSGDNRAGGGYTF
TGCGCCAGCAGCGGCGATAACAGGGCTGGAGGCGGCTACACCTTC
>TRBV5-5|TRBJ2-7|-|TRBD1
CASSLGQGGYEQYF
TGTGCCAGCAGCTTAGGACAGGGGGGCTACGAGCAGTACTTC
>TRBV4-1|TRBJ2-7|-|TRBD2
CASSRRASGADEQYF
TGCGCCAGCAGCCGAAGGGCTAGCGGGGCGGACGAGCAGTACTTC
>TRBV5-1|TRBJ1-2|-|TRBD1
CASSGRGGAYGYTF
TGCGCCAGCAGCGGAAGAGGGGGCGCCTATGGCTACACCTTC
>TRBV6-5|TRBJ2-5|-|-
CASMRAEETQYF
TGTGCCAGCATGCGGGCCGAAGAGACCCAGTACTTC
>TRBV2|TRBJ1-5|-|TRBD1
CASTPQGNQPQHF
TGTGCCAGCACCCCACAGGGGAATCAGCCCCAGCATTTT
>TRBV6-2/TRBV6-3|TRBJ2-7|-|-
CASSYPYGATYEQYF
TGTGCCAGCAGTTACCCCTATGGGGCAACCTACGAGCAGTACTTC
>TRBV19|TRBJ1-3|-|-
CASIPNGRSGNTIYF
TGTGCCAGTATTCCCAATGGGAGATCTGGAAACACCATATATTTT
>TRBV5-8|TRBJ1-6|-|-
CASSPGHDSPLHF
TGTGCCAGCTCTCCGGGACACGATTCACCCCTCCACTTT
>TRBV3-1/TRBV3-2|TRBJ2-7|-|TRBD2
CASSKFASGRYEQYF
TGTGCCAGCAGTAAGTTCGCTAGCGGGAGGTACGAGCAGTACTTC
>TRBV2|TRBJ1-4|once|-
CASRQQGLSEKLFF
TGTGCCAGCAGACAACAGGGCCTTAGCGAAAAACTGTTTTTT
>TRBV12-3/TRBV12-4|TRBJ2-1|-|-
CASSLVSYEQFF
TGTGCCAGCAGTTTAGTGTCATATGAGCAGTTCTTC
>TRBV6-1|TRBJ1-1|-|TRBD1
CASSEAWTGKTEAFF
TGTGCCAGCAGTGAAGCTTGGACAGGGAAGACTGAAGCTTTCTTT
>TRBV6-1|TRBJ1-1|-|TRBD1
CASSERTGNTEAFF
TGTGCCAGCAGTGAACGGACAGGTAACACTGAAGCTTTCTTT
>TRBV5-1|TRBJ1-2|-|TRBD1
CASSSGTGKIYDGYTF
TGCGCCAGCAGCTCTGGGACAGGAAAGATCTACGATGGCTACACCTTC
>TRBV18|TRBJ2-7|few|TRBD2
CASSETSWSYEQYF
TGTGCCAGCTCAGAGACTAGCTGGTCCTACGAGCAGTACTTC
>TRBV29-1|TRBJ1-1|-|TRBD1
CSAREFQGQTEAFF
TGCAGCGCTAGAGAATTTCAGGGACAGACTGAAGCTTTCTTT
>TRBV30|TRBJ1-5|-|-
CAWSPGHGNQPQHF
TGTGCCTGGAGCCCAGGGCACGGCAATCAGCCCCAGCATTTT
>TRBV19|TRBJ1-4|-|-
CASRVQAGEKLFF
TGTGCCAGTAGGGTCCAAGCGGGTGAAAAACTGTTTTTT
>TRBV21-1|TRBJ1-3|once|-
CASSRGPSSGNTIYF
TGTGCCAGCAGCAGGGGCCCCAGCTCTGGAAACACCATATATTTT
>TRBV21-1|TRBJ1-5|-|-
CASSKGKLQGSNQPQHF
TGTGCCAGCAGCAAAGGGAAGCTGCAGGGGAGCAATCAGCCCCAGCATTTT
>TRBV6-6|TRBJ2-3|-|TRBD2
CASSRKPPSSGGGTDTQYF
TGTGCCAGCAGTCGAAAACCTCCCTCTAGCGGGGGAGGTACAGATACGCAGTATTTT
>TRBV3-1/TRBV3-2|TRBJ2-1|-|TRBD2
CASSQVSSGGAQFF
TGTGCCAGCAGCCAGGTGTCTAGCGGGGGGGCGCAGTTCTTC
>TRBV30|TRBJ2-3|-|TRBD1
CAWSVGTADTDTQYF
TGTGCCTGGAGTGTCGGGACAGCCGACACAGATACGCAGTATTTT